This TCR beta chain was profiled in a study of OX40 agonist ivuxolimab in advanced cancers. Measured with immunoSEQ multiplex PCR; TCRdb has only the in-frame clones, and not every one. The sample includes around 68,000 clones, 75% to 95% of them seen just once. The CDR3 spans 16 residues. Germline trimming cut 3 bases from V and 1 base from J; bases unmatched to any gene: 7. Germline V lookup: CDR1 SGHKS, CDR2 YYEKEE (reference sequence). Sequenced material: CD4+ or CD8+ T cells sorted from blood, taken in a trial of the OX40 agonist ivuxolimab. This chain uses TRBV5-5 with TRBJ2-5; TRBD1 aligns across 9 bases. The sequence was obtained from an adult with an advanced solid tumor such as melanoma, head and neck, liver or kidney cancer. The CDR3 loop is CASSSSPGQGQETQYF. Here the CDR3 DNA reads TGTGCCAGCAGCTCGTCCCCGGGACAGGGCCAAGAGACCCAGTACTTC.